Each of the 26 T cell receptor beta chains below was sequenced from the same sample in a study of blood T cell repertoires in COVID-19. Clones were sequenced by immunoSEQ multiplex PCR, and TCRdb holds only the in-frame ones, with some missing. This sample has hundreds of thousands of clones, with 65% to 90% found just once. Sequenced: peripheral blood. These receptors all come from a man aged 50 to 59 with active or convalescent COVID-19.

CDR3 nucleotides: TGTGCCAGCAGTGAAGCATATGCGGGGGGGGATGAGCAGTTCTTC. Protein sequence: CASSEAYAGGDEQFF. The chain couples TRBV2 to TRBJ2-1; TRBD2 agrees at 9 bases. This CDR3 spans 15 amino acids. Germline V lookup: CDR1 SNHLY, CDR2 FYNNEI. V was clipped by 0 bases and J by 8 bases; unmatched bases: 5.

This chain uses TRBV11-2 with TRBJ1-3, with D perhaps matching TRBD1 (5 bases). The CDR3 is made up of 14 amino acids. V lost 6 bases, J lost 0 bases, and 9 bases lay in between. CDR1 and CDR2 (germline): SGHAT, FQNNGV. DNA of the CDR3: TGTGCCAGCAGTCCAGGGCTCTCTGGAAACACCATATATTTT. Amino acid sequence: CASSPGLSGNTIYF.

This chain uses TRBV27 with TRBJ2-7, with D possibly TRBD2 on 6 matching bases. CDR3 size: 15 residues. The V end lost 2 bases, the J end lost 1 base, and 12 bases lay between the germline ends. The germline CDR1 and CDR2 sequences are MNHEY and SMNVEV (reference sequence). The CDR3 region has the DNA TGTGCCAGCAGTTTACTAGCGCCGGGGTCCTACGAGCAGTACTTC. This encodes CASSLLAPGSYEQYF.

The rearrangement joins TRBV18 to TRBJ2-7; perhaps TRBD2 as D (7 bases). Trimming removed 8 bases at V and 6 bases at J, with 17 bases between. Germline V lookup: CDR1 KGHSH, CDR2 LQKENI. The CDR3 is made up of 13 amino acids. The CDR3: CASTSQRGGEQYF. In nucleotides, the CDR3 is TGTGCCAGCACTTCCCAAAGGGGGGGCGAGCAGTACTTC.

The gene calls are TRBV30 and TRBJ1-1; TRBD1 matches 8 bases. This CDR3 is built from 12 residues. J lost 12 bases, V lost 3 bases, and 9 bases had no gene match. From germline, CDR1 is GTSNPN and CDR2 SVGIG (reference sequence). The CDR3 sequence is CAWSEARDRSFF. The CDR3 nucleotides read TGTGCCTGGAGCGAGGCTCGGGACAGGTCTTTCTTT.

J is TRBJ2-3 and V is TRBV9; D possibly corresponds to TRBD2 (6 bases). CDR1 SGDLS and CDR2 YYNGEE come from the germline V gene. Trimming removed 0 bases from V and 2 bases from J, with 13 bases in between. The CDR3 consists of 16 residues. The CDR3 DNA reads as TGTGCCAGCAGCGTAGGCGGAGGGCCGTACACAGATACGCAGTATTTT. It encodes CASSVGGGPYTDTQYF. The variable domain in full, completed from reference TRBV9 and TRBJ2-3, reads DSGVTQTPKHLITATGQRVTLRCSPRSGDLSVYWYQQSLDQGLQFLIQYYNGEERAKGNILERFSAQQFPDLHSELNLSSLELGDSALYFCASSVGGGPYTDTQYFGPGTRLTVL.

The J gene is TRBJ1-4, the V gene TRBV12-3 or TRBV12-4; tentative D call: TRBD1 (5 bases). The CDR3 is 13 residues long. V dropped 6 bases and J dropped 3 bases, with 8 bases sitting between them. CDR3 sequence (DNA): TGTGCCAGCAGACAGGCTTCTAATGAAAAACTGTTTTTT. Amino acids: CASRQASNEKLFF.

The genes are TRBV9 and TRBJ2-7; D gene uncertain. V was pared by 4 bases and J by 0 bases, with 11 bases between. Germline V gives CDR1 SGDLS, CDR2 YYNGEE. The CDR3 runs 14 residues. Here the CDR3 reads CASSPSGLSYEQYF. The DNA of the CDR3 is TGTGCCAGCAGCCCCTCTGGCCTCTCCTACGAGCAGTACTTC.

The J gene is TRBJ2-3, the V gene TRBV2; 8 bases align to TRBD1. The CDR3 has 15 amino acids. Per germline, CDR1 SNHLY and CDR2 FYNNEI. V lost 7 bases, J lost 5 bases, and 11 bases stayed unmatched. The CDR3 is CASTRTGPTRDTQYF. The CDR3 DNA reads TGTGCCAGCACCAGGACAGGGCCGACCCGAGATACGCAGTATTTT.

The genes are TRBV4-2 and TRBJ2-3; 8 nucleotides match TRBD2. In germline, CDR1 is LGHNA, CDR2 YNFKEQ. Losses at the gene ends were 2 bases for V and 5 bases for J; bases not matched to a gene: 9. The CDR3 has 16 residues. The DNA for the CDR3 is TGTGCCAGCAGCCAACAAAAGGGTAGCGGGATAGATACGCAGTATTTT. It codes for CASSQQKGSGIDTQYF.

The rearrangement uses TRBV18 and TRBJ2-1; 11 bases map to TRBD2. The J segment lost 6 bases and the V segment lost 8 bases, leaving 6 bases of the junction unmatched. The CDR3 length is 14 residues. The germline V gene encodes CDR1 KGHSH and CDR2 LQKENI. The CDR3 region has the DNA TGTGCCAGCCATAGCGGGAGGGGGCTCAATGAGCAGTTCTTC. It is translated as CASHSGRGLNEQFF.

The CDR3 sequence is CASSAAGLPFF. The DNA for the CDR3 is TGTGCCAGCAGCGCGGCGGGATTGCCTTTCTTT. This chain joins TRBV7-2 and TRBJ1-1; D is uncertain. This CDR3 spans 11 amino acids. Trimming took 5 bases from V and 12 from J, leaving 13 bases between them. CDR1 is SGHTA and CDR2 is FQGNSA in the germline V gene.

The sample holds a few counts of this clone. The rearrangement links TRBV5-6 to TRBJ1-4; possibly TRBD1 for D (5 bases). CDR3 length equals 15 residues. Germline CDR1 reads SGHDT; CDR2 reads YYEEEE. V lost 4 bases, J lost 4 bases, and 14 bases lay in between. The CDR3 coding sequence is TGTGCCAGCAGCGCTAGACGGGGACTTAATGAAAAACTGTTTTTT. Residues: CASSARRGLNEKLFF.

The chain joins TRBV5-4 to TRBJ2-1; D possibly corresponds to TRBD2 (5 bases). The germline V gene has CDR1 SGHNT and CDR2 YYREEE (reference sequence). This CDR3 has 13 residues. The V gene lost 3 bases and the J gene lost 10 bases, with 14 bases spanning the gap. In nucleotides, the CDR3 is TGTGCCAGCAGCTCCCTTCTGACGGGAGAGCAGTTCTTC. As protein: CASSSLLTGEQFF.

The chain is built from TRBV10-3 and TRBJ2-7, with 11 bases aligning to TRBD1. V gave up 6 bases and J gave up 7 bases; unmatched junction bases: 11. Germline CDR1 is ENHRY and CDR2 is SYGVKD. This CDR3 has 15 amino acids. CDR3 protein: CAISSPGQGVYEQYF. In nucleotides, the CDR3 is TGTGCCATCAGCTCCCCGGGACAGGGGGTTTATGAGCAGTACTTC.

The chain has TRBV7-8 and TRBJ2-1; 7 bases map to TRBD2. The CDR3 sequence is 12 residues long. Germline V gives CDR1 SGHVS, CDR2 FQNEAQ. V was clipped by 6 bases and J by 10 bases; unmatched bases: 6. This CDR3 reads CASRSSGAEQFF. The CDR3 DNA sequence: TGTGCCAGCAGGTCGAGCGGGGCCGAGCAGTTCTTC.

Only a few counts were recorded for this clone. This chain connects TRBV4-2 to TRBJ1-3; D ambiguous. Germline values: CDR1 LGHNA, CDR2 YNFKEQ. The V end lost 1 base, the J end lost 0 bases, and 10 bases lay between the germline ends. The length of the CDR3 is 16 residues. The CDR3 region has the DNA TGTGCCAGCAGCCAAGCGCAGGCAAGCTCTGGAAACACCATATATTTT. Protein sequence: CASSQAQASSGNTIYF.

This chain joins TRBV7-2 and TRBJ2-7, with TRBD1 as a possible D gene (5 bases). Germline CDR1 and CDR2: SGHTA and FQGNSA. CDR3 size: 14 residues. Trimming took off 0 bases at V and 5 bases at J, with 11 bases between the two ends. In nucleotides, the CDR3 is TGTGCCAGCAGCTTAGCGACAGCCCGCGACGAGCAGTACTTC. This gives the protein CASSLATARDEQYF.

V gene TRBV6-1 combines with J gene TRBJ2-2; a weak D match, TRBD1 (7 bases). V lost 4 bases and J 5 bases, leaving 20 bases between the germline ends. Germline V lookup: CDR1 MNHNS, CDR2 SASEGT. This CDR3 is 17 amino acids long. Written as DNA, the CDR3 is TGTGCCAGCAGTGTAGGAGGGGGCGGTGTATTTACCGGGGAGCTGTTTTTT. Amino acid sequence: CASSVGGGGVFTGELFF.

The table lists this clone with a few counts. The chain combines TRBV5-4 with TRBJ1-1; 10 nucleotides agree with TRBD1. V lost 4 bases and J lost 5; bases outside the gene matches: 14. This CDR3 comprises 17 residues. Germline V gives CDR1 SGHNT, CDR2 YYREEE (reference sequence). CDR3 amino acids: CASSPGGRQGARTEAFF. CDR3 bases: TGTGCCAGCAGCCCAGGCGGTCGACAGGGGGCGAGGACTGAAGCTTTCTTT.

The chain recombines TRBV11-3 with TRBJ1-1; D remains unclear. V lost 1 base to trimming and J lost 3 bases, with 21 bases between them. The CDR3 contains 18 residues. Germline V gene data show CDR1 as SGHNT and CDR2 as YENEEA. The CDR3 DNA reads as TGTGCCAGCAGCTTAGTACAAGGAGGCCCCTCTTGTGACACTGAAGCTTTCTTT. This translates into CASSLVQGGPSCDTEAFF.

The chain has TRBV7-9 and TRBJ2-7, with D tentatively TRBD1 (6 bases). V was shortened by 1 base and J by 5 bases, with 12 bases between the two germline ends. This CDR3 comprises 14 residues. Per the germline V gene, CDR1 is SEHNR and CDR2 is FQNEAQ (reference sequence). CDR3 coding DNA: TGTGCCAGCAGCTTAGACAGGGATTCGGACGAGCAGTACTTC. This translates into CASSLDRDSDEQYF.

This clone was seen only a few times. The chain uses TRBV7-3 and TRBJ2-7; D perhaps matches TRBD2 (7 bases). V shed 5 bases and J shed 4 bases, with 18 bases lying between them. This CDR3 spans 15 amino acids. The germline V gene has CDR1 SGHTA and CDR2 FQGTGA. The CDR3 DNA follows: TGTGCCAGCAGCCTTACGGGGGGCGGAACTTACGAGCAGTACTTC. Translating gives CASSLTGGGTYEQYF.

The gene calls are TRBV9 and TRBJ1-1; D is uncertain. The CDR3 contains 14 residues. V lost 0 bases, J lost 4 bases, and 10 bases lay in between. Germline V gives CDR1 SGDLS, CDR2 YYNGEE. In DNA form, the CDR3 reads TGTGCCAGCAGCGTAGTGACTTCGAGCACTGAAGCTTTCTTT. Encoded protein: CASSVVTSSTEAFF.

The chain uses TRBV5-1 and TRBJ1-1, with no clear D. The V end was cut by 0 bases, the J end by 1 base, with 4 bases between. CDR3 length: 13 amino acids. From germline, CDR1 is SGHRS and CDR2 YFSETQ. CDR3 residues: CASSLVANTEAFF. The CDR3 region has the DNA TGCGCCAGCAGCTTGGTGGCGAACACTGAAGCTTTCTTT.

The chain combines TRBV2 with TRBJ1-1, with D perhaps matching TRBD1 (5 bases). V was shortened by 7 bases and J by 4 bases, with 13 bases between the two germline ends. This CDR3 has 13 residues. Germline V gene data show CDR1 as SNHLY and CDR2 as FYNNEI. The CDR3 DNA reads TGTGCCAGCAATATCGGGGGGAGCACTGAAGCTTTCTTT. Protein product: CASNIGGSTEAFF. The full variable domain, completed using reference TRBV2 and TRBJ1-1, is EPEVTQTPSHQVTQMGQEVILRCVPISNHLYFYWYRQILGQKVEFLVSFYNNEISEKSEIFDDQFSVERPDGSNFTLKIRSTKLEDSAMYFCASNIGGSTEAFFGQGTRLTVV.